This TCR beta chain is drawn from a study of vaccination effects on CD4 cells after COVID-19. Comments on this clone: Its antigen remains unknown.

The CDR3 has 15 residues. Sequenced by immunoSEQ multiplex PCR; TCRdb stores in-frame clones only, minus some. The sample holds about 37,000 clones; about three fifths are singletons and the top ten take about 16%. With the ViraFEST assay, the study expanded antigen-specific CD4+ T cells using viral peptide pools, then sequenced them. Upon completion of 10 to 11 days in culture, CD4+ T cells were isolated. All vaccine recipients tested negative for nucleocapsid antibodies and had never contracted SARS-CoV-2 infection. Cultures received IL-2 medium that replaced half the medium on days 3 and 7. Overall study findings and caveats: There was marked clonal contraction among infection- and vaccine-induced clones late after vaccination.

This receptor was obtained from a human donor who received a COVID-19 vaccine. The chain recombines TRBV21-1 with TRBJ1-1; the DNA was not used to check the table's D call, TRBD1. TRBV21-1 represents a pseudogene. The sequencing here drew on CD4+ T cells from PBMCs cultured with HCoV-OC43 spike peptides, taken before COVID-19 vaccination. Subset: HCoV-OC43 spike overlapping peptide pool stimulation. The CDR3 spells CASSKVSGWDTEAFF. CDR3 coding DNA: TGTGCCAGCAGCAAAGTGTCAGGGTGGGACACTGAAGCTTTCTTT.